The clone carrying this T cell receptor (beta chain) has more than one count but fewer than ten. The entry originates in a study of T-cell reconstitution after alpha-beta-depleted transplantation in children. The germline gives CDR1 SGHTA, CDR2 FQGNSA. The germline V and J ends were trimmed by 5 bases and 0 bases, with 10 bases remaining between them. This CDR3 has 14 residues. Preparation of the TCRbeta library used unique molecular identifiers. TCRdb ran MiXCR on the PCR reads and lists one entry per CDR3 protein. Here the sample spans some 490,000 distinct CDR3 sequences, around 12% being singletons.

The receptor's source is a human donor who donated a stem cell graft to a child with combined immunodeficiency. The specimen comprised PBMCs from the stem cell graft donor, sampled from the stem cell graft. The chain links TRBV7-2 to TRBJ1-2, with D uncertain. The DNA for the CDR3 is TGTGCCAGCAGCAGCGACGGTGCTAACTATGGCTACACCTTC. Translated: CASSSDGANYGYTF.